This T cell receptor (beta chain) was captured by sequencing in a study of T cell responses to AZD1222 COVID-19 vaccine (dated by TCRdb to about 2021). Turning to the overall study: TCR sequencing covered about 230 trial participants: 207 given two doses of AZD1222 and some 25 given two doses of MenACWY control vaccine. Trial participants were enrolled by age into subgroups of 18-55, 56-69 and 70-plus years, and roughly 150, 30 and 60 TCR-sequenced participants, respectively, were included in these subgroups. Summary of the overall study and its limitations: Spike-specific TCR breadth and depth rose significantly after two AZD1222 doses compared with day 0 and with MenACWY recipients. Nearly half of unique spike-specific TCRs reportedly recognized epitopes outside regions mutated in the B.1.351 and B.1.1.7 variants. Because no day 14 peak-response samples were available, repertoires were characterized only after the peak T cell response. Vaccine-associated CD4 TCRs spanned the whole spike protein, with dominant responses in regions 160-218 and 743-854. Conclusions about previously exposed vaccinees are limited because only six or seven AZD1222 recipients were SARS-CoV-2 seropositive at baseline. Participants were mostly white British and included more females than males, and it was suggested by the authors that clonal diversity may have been underestimated. The 56-69-year group was small, and its depth increase did not reach significance, likely because of low power.

Per the publication, the time point label means: baseline before first vaccination. The sample's treatment or condition label, decoded: meningococcal conjugate vaccine given as trial control. The vaccinee samples were drawn from two UK trials, COV001 and COV002, one of which was a single-blind randomized controlled phase 2/3 trial testing AZD1222 (ChAdOx1 nCoV-19) in healthy adults. For TCRbeta chain sequencing, PBMC samples were collected from trial participants at day 0 and at day 28 after the second dose. The CDR3 regions of human TCRbeta chains were analyzed by immunosequencing. In the source study's methods: Repertoire TCRs were matched against a reference library of SARS-CoV-2-specific TCRs generated with the MIRA antigen-specificity platform. Breadth was defined as the fraction of unique TCRs that were SARS-CoV-2-associated, and depth was defined as the fraction of total T cells that were SARS-CoV-2-associated. Using the MIRA data, each spike-specific TCR was mapped to the spike region that the TCR reacts to and placed in a CD4 or CD8 class. Log10-transformed breadth and depth values were compared by one-way ANOVA with Sidak's multiple comparisons tests. In TCRdb, the immuneACCESS table is reduced to in-frame sequences with V and J assigned. These tables do not hold every clone; where another copy was compared, an unresolved V gene accounts for under half, and the others remain unexplained. From that table come the V and J calls and clone size; the DNA was used to work out D and trimming. The table for this sample lists 100,000 to 110,000 clones; 87% of them were counted only once. The top ten clonotypes cover 4.2% of the sample.

Turning to this clone: Its antigen remains undetermined. No qualities accompany the bases; no much larger clone lies one base away.

The germline V gene specifies MDHEN as CDR1 and SYDVKM as CDR2. V loses 4 bases of germline sequence and J loses 0 bases, and the interval between the two ends is 9 bases. From the cysteine up to the phenylalanine, the CDR3 has a length of 15 residues. Only CDR3 DNA remains: 45 bases, in frame from the first base. The chain links TRBV28 with TRBJ1-4; a confident D gene designation cannot be given. The material was peripheral blood, obtained on day 0 of MenACWY control vaccination. The clonotype comes from an adult in good health. The CDR3 here reads CASSSDGATNEKLFF. The DNA reads as follows: TGTGCCAGCAGTTCGGACGGAGCAACTAATGAAAAACTGTTTTTT.